These T cell receptor beta chains were read from a single sample in a study of T-cell reconstitution after alpha-beta-depleted transplantation in children. In TCRdb, the PCR reads were re-called with MiXCR into one record per CDR3 protein. The data contain about a million distinct CDR3 sequences, about 30% of them singletons. Sequencing was performed on PBMCs, mostly from graft donor cells, taken 360 days after TCRalphabeta/CD19-depleted stem cell transplant. These TCRs come from a boy under three years old who had a stem cell transplant for SCID, so the T cells may come from the graft donor. CDR3s include the opening cysteine and the closing phenylalanine or tryptophan. Fields, in order: clone size, J gene, V gene, D gene, CDR3 DNA, CDR3 protein. The D gene is left open where the match is weak. The size of a clone is reported for some rows only, either as once, few or many, or as a class for expanded clones.

NA,TRBJ2-6,TRBV6-5,TRBD1,TGTGCCAGCAGTTCCTCCGGGACAGGGATTGCTGGGGCCAACGTCCTGACTTTC,CASSSSGTGIAGANVLTF
NA,TRBJ2-1,TRBV12-3/TRBV12-4,NA,TGTGCCAGCAGTTTAGGAGACCTGACTGCCCACAATGAGCAGTTCTTC,CASSLGDLTAHNEQFF
few,TRBJ2-7,TRBV20-1,NA,TGCAGTGCCCGCAGCGACCTCGGCTACGAGCAGTACTTC,CSARSDLGYEQYF
few,TRBJ2-5,TRBV12-3/TRBV12-4,NA,TGTGCCAGCAGCCAAGATAACGAGCGCTTGGAGACCCAGTACTTC,CASSQDNERLETQYF
NA,TRBJ2-2,TRBV12-3/TRBV12-4,NA,TGTGCCAGCAGCACGGAGCTACCGAACACCGGGGAGCTGTTTTTT,CASSTELPNTGELFF
NA,TRBJ2-3,TRBV24-1,NA,TGTGCCACCAGTGATCCCAGGACAGTCTACACAGATACGCAGTATTTT,CATSDPRTVYTDTQYF
many,TRBJ2-2,TRBV24-1,NA,TGTGCCACCAGTGATACAGGGAAGGGAAACACCGGGGAGCTGTTTTTT,CATSDTGKGNTGELFF
NA,TRBJ2-1,TRBV20-1,TRBD2,TGCAGTGCTAGAGAGGGTAGCGGGGGGCCGCAGTTCTTC,CSAREGSGGPQFF
few,TRBJ2-6,TRBV3-1,NA,TGTGCCAGCAGCCTCCGGGGAGCCTCTGGGGCCAACGTCCTGACTTTC,CASSLRGASGANVLTF
NA,TRBJ2-3,TRBV12-3/TRBV12-4,NA,TGTGCCACTAATCTCCTAAGGGTAGTGGGCACAGATACGCAGTATTTT,CATNLLRVVGTDTQYF
NA,TRBJ2-7,TRBV5-1,NA,TGCGCCAGCAGCTTGCGGCGGCAGGGCGAGCAGTACTTC,CASSLRRQGEQYF
NA,TRBJ1-3,TRBV7-9,NA,TGTGCCAGCAGCTCCGGAGGAGAACCTGGAAACACCATATATTTT,CASSSGGEPGNTIYF
NA,TRBJ2-7,TRBV7-3,NA,TGTGCCAGCAGCTTTAAGGCCTACGAGCAGTACTTC,CASSFKAYEQYF
NA,TRBJ1-1,TRBV5-1,NA,TGCGCCAGCAGCTTGGAGGTGGGCCGAACTGAAGCTTTCTTT,CASSLEVGRTEAFF
NA,TRBJ1-1,TRBV12-3/TRBV12-4,NA,TGTGCCAGCAGTTTTTTCAGGGTCACTGAAGCTTTCTTT,CASSFFRVTEAFF
NA,TRBJ2-1,TRBV12-3/TRBV12-4,NA,TGTGCCAGCAGTCTCCGAGGGGGGCCGGGTTACAATGAGCAGTTCTTC,CASSLRGGPGYNEQFF
NA,TRBJ2-5,TRBV20-1,NA,TGCAGTGCTAGGGAAGTTTCCCCCGAAGAGACCCAGTACTTC,CSAREVSPEETQYF
NA,TRBJ1-1,TRBV29-1,TRBD1,TGCAGCGTTCGGACAGGGAGTAACACTGAAGCTTTCTTT,CSVRTGSNTEAFF
few,TRBJ2-7,TRBV11-1,TRBD2,TGTGCCAGCAGCTTCCGGACTAGCGGGGGGCTCGAGCAGTACTTC,CASSFRTSGGLEQYF
few,TRBJ2-1,TRBV24-1,NA,TGTGCCACCAGTGTCGAGGGTGTGAATGAGCAGTTCTTC,CATSVEGVNEQFF
NA,TRBJ2-5,TRBV19,NA,TGTGCCAGTAGTATAGCCGGGACCCCCTTCGGAGAGACCCAGTACTTC,CASSIAGTPFGETQYF
few,TRBJ1-2,TRBV20-1,TRBD1,TGCAGTGCCGGGACAGACGCTCAGTATGGCTACACCTTC,CSAGTDAQYGYTF
few,TRBJ1-1,TRBV6-1,NA,TGTGCCAGCATAGGTCTGTTGGGGGCCGGGGTCACTGAAGCTTTCTTT,CASIGLLGAGVTEAFF
many,TRBJ2-7,TRBV12-3/TRBV12-4,TRBD2,TGTGCCAGCAGCCCCACTAGCGGACCTTCCTACGAGCAGTACTTC,CASSPTSGPSYEQYF
NA,TRBJ2-3,TRBV4-1,TRBD2,TGCGCCAGCAGCCCGACCGGACTAGCGGGGGGCACCCAATCATCAGATACGCAGTATTTT,CASSPTGLAGGTQSSDTQYF
few,TRBJ2-1,TRBV7-3,NA,TGTGCCAGCAGCTTAACGGCCCTTGGGGGTGAGCAGTTCTTC,CASSLTALGGEQFF
NA,TRBJ2-1,TRBV7-2,NA,TGTGCCAGCAGCCCCCACTCCACGTTGGGGAATGAGCAGTTCTTC,CASSPHSTLGNEQFF
NA,TRBJ1-5,TRBV15,NA,TGTGCCACCAGCAGAGATCTATCCAACAATCAGCCCCAGCATTTT,CATSRDLSNNQPQHF
NA,TRBJ2-3,TRBV7-3,NA,TGTGCCAGCAGCTTAACGTTTGGAGGCCGCACAGATACGCAGTATTTT,CASSLTFGGRTDTQYF
few,TRBJ2-7,TRBV6-5,TRBD2,TGTGCCAGCAGTTCCACTTCCCTCGACGGGGGGGTCTACGAGCAGTACTTC,CASSSTSLDGGVYEQYF
many,TRBJ2-7,TRBV9,NA,TGTGCCAGCAGTCGTCACGATTTCGACGAGCAGTACTTC,CASSRHDFDEQYF
once,TRBJ2-3,TRBV7-3,NA,TGTGCCAGCAGGTTAACTAGAGGATATACGCAGTATTTT,CASRLTRGYTQYF
few,TRBJ2-7,TRBV28,NA,TGTGCCACCACAGGTGGAACCCCCTACGAGCAGTACTTC,CATTGGTPYEQYF
NA,TRBJ2-5,TRBV2,NA,TGTGCCAGCAGTGTTACAATTTACCAAGAGACCCAGTACTTC,CASSVTIYQETQYF
few,TRBJ2-3,TRBV7-2,NA,TGTGCCAGCAGCTTAGAGGGTTGGGCAGATACGCAGTATTTT,CASSLEGWADTQYF
NA,TRBJ2-1,TRBV5-1,NA,TGCGCCAGCAGCTTGGGATTTTCGGGGTTCCGTGTCGAGGAGCAGTTCTTC,CASSLGFSGFRVEEQFF
few,TRBJ2-3,TRBV11-2,NA,TGTGCCAGCCGCCTTGCCGGGACTCTACTCACAGATACGCAGTATTTT,CASRLAGTLLTDTQYF
few,TRBJ1-5,TRBV25-1,TRBD1,TGTGCCAGCAGTGACCCGGGGACAGGGGGGAATCAGCCCCAGCATTTT,CASSDPGTGGNQPQHF
few,TRBJ2-3,TRBV7-8,NA,TGTGCCAGCAGCTTAAAACCGGGCCTCACAGATACGCAGTATTTT,CASSLKPGLTDTQYF
few,TRBJ1-3,TRBV12-3/TRBV12-4,NA,TGTGCCAGCAATGACTATCAGCGGAACTCTGGAAACACCATATATTTT,CASNDYQRNSGNTIYF
NA,TRBJ1-1,TRBV12-3/TRBV12-4,NA,TGTGCCAGCAGTTTTCTCCCCCCGGGCGGTACTGAAGCTTTCTTT,CASSFLPPGGTEAFF
NA,TRBJ1-1,TRBV6-5,NA,TGTGCCAGCAGTTACTTGGGACCCGAGGGGACTGAAGCTTTCTTT,CASSYLGPEGTEAFF
NA,TRBJ2-1,TRBV19,NA,TGTGCCAGTAGATCTATTCCCACCGAATATGAGCAGTTCTTC,CASRSIPTEYEQFF
NA,TRBJ2-5,TRBV28,NA,TGTGCGTCAGGGGGGACTGCAATTCAAGAGACCCAGTACTTC,CASGGTAIQETQYF
few,TRBJ2-2,TRBV10-3,NA,TGTGCCATCACTGGAGCGCCCGCCGGGGAGCTGTTTTTT,CAITGAPAGELFF
few,TRBJ2-3,TRBV12-3/TRBV12-4,TRBD2,TGTGCCAGCAGTCCCCCGGGACTAGGGGCCGATACGCAGTATTTT,CASSPPGLGADTQYF
NA,TRBJ1-1,TRBV7-9,TRBD1,TGTGCCAGCAGCTCACAGGGGGGCCTGGCGCCGAACACTGAAGCTTTCTTT,CASSSQGGLAPNTEAFF
NA,TRBJ2-2,TRBV27,NA,TGTGCCAGCAGGGTCAGGTTCCATCTTACCGGGGAGCTGTTTTTT,CASRVRFHLTGELFF
NA,TRBJ2-7,TRBV20-1,TRBD2,TGCAGTGCTACACAAATGACTAGCGGGGGCAGCGAGCAGTACTTC,CSATQMTSGGSEQYF
NA,TRBJ1-6,TRBV5-1,NA,TGCGCCAGCAGCTTGGGCCACAATTCACCCCTCCACTTT,CASSLGHNSPLHF
few,TRBJ2-7,TRBV29-1,NA,TGCAGCGTCCGGACATCCACCTACGAGCAGTACTTC,CSVRTSTYEQYF
NA,TRBJ1-5,TRBV15,TRBD1,TGTGCCACCAGCGGTCAGGGGGCCCGCAATCAGCCCCAGCATTTT,CATSGQGARNQPQHF
few,TRBJ2-1,TRBV9,TRBD2,TGTGCCAGCAGCCCCCTCGGTGGCGGGGGGGCCAATGAGCAGTTCTTC,CASSPLGGGGANEQFF
NA,TRBJ2-3,TRBV10-3,NA,TGTGCCATCAGGGGTAGCGGCACAGATACGCAGTATTTT,CAIRGSGTDTQYF
few,TRBJ1-1,TRBV30,NA,TGTGCCTGGACCTCCCTGCGGGGGGAAGTGAACACTGAAGCTTTCTTT,CAWTSLRGEVNTEAFF
NA,TRBJ2-7,TRBV12-3/TRBV12-4,NA,TGTGCCAGCCAAGGACAGTTCGACGAGCAGTACTTC,CASQGQFDEQYF
NA,TRBJ2-5,TRBV5-1,NA,TGCGCCAGCTCAGTGGGCAGGGGGAAAACTAGCGCACCCCAAGAGACCCAGTACTTC,CASSVGRGKTSAPQETQYF
once,TRBJ2-3,TRBV11-2,NA,TGTGCCAGCAGCTTAACGAGGGCCTGGGATACGCAGTATTTT,CASSLTRAWDTQYF
NA,TRBJ1-2,TRBV15,TRBD1,TGTGCCACCAGCAGAGCGAAGGGACAGGGTGCGGGCTACACCTTC,CATSRAKGQGAGYTF